This T cell receptor beta chain was captured by sequencing in a study of CD8 T cells in ankylosing spondylitis. Study-wide findings and caveats: Seven to nine highly homologous variants made up a TCR beta motif that seemed to typify ankylosing spondylitis blood.

CDR1 SGDLS and CDR2 YYNGEE come from the germline V gene. With V trimmed by 4 bases and J by 4 bases, 13 bases remained unmatched. The CDR3 length is 16 residues. This clonotype was found many times. Its target is unknown. TCRdb independently ran MiXCR on the 5' RACE reads; one entry per CDR3 protein. The sample has around 25,000 distinct CDR3 sequences; just over 2.5% are singletons. The TCR was taken from a female donor with ankylosing spondylitis or in good health (not recorded which). Sequencing was carried out using blood, either unsorted or a sorted T cell fraction (not recorded which). The chain carries TRBV9 and TRBJ2-7, with 8 positions matching TRBD2. The CDR3 spells CASSPKEGTRPYEQYF. The CDR3 bases are TGTGCCAGCAGCCCAAAAGAGGGGACTAGACCTTACGAGCAGTACTTC.